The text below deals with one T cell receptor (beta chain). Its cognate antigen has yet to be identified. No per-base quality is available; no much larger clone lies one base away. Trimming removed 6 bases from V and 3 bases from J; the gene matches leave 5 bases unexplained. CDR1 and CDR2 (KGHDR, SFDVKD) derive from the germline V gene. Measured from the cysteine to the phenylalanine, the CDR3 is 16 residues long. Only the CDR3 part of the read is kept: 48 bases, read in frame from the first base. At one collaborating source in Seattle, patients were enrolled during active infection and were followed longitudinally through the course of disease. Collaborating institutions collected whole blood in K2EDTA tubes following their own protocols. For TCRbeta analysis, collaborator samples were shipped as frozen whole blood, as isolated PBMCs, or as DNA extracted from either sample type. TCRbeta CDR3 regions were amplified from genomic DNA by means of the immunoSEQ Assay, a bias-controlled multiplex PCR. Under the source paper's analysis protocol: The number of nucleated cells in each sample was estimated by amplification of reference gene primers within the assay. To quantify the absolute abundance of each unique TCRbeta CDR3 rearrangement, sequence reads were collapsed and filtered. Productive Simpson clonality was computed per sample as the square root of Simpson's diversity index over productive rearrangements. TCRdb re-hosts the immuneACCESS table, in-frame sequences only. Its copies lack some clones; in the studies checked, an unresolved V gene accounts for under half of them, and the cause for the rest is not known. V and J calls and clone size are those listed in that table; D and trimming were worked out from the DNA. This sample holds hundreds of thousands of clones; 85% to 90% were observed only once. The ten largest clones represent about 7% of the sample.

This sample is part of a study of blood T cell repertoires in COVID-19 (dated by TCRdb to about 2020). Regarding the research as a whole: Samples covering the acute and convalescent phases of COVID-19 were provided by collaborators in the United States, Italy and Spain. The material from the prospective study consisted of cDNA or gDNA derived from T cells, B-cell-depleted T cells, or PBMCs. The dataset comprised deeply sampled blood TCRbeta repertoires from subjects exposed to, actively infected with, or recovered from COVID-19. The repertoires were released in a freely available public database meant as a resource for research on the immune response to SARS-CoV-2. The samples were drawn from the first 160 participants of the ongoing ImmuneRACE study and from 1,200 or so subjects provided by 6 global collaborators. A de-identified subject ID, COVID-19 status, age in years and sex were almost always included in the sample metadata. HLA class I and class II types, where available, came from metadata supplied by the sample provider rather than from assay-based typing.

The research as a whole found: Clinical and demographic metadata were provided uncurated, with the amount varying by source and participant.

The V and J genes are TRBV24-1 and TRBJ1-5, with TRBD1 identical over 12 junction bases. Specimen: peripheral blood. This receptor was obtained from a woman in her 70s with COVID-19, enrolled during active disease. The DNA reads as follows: TGTGCCACCAGTAAGGGGACAGGGGGCTACAATCAGCCCCAGCATTTT. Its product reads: CATSKGTGGYNQPQHF.